One sample yielded the 26 T cell receptor beta chains listed below, sequenced in a study of blood T cell repertoires in COVID-19. The repertoire was sequenced with immunoSEQ multiplex PCR; TCRdb's copy has only in-frame clones and lacks some. The sample carries approximately 65,000 clones, about 66% recorded once. Sequencing was done on a sample of PBMCs or T cells enriched from blood (not recorded which). The source of these receptors is a woman aged 60-70 years who had been exposed to COVID-19.

This clone was counted once. A far larger clone is off by one base, so a read error is likely. This chain connects TRBV29-1 to TRBJ2-7; TRBD1 matches 11 bases. CDR3 length equals 14 residues. The germline V gene has CDR1 SQVTM and CDR2 ANQGSEA. V lost 4 bases and J lost 4; bases outside the gene matches: 6. The DNA for the CDR3 is TGCAGCGTTGTGGTTGGGGACAGGGGGTACGAGCAGTACTTC. Translation gives CSVVVGDRGYEQYF.

This clone was picked up one time. The chain employs TRBV5-4 and TRBJ1-2, with D tentatively TRBD1 (5 bases). Trimming pared 0 bases from V and 4 bases from J, leaving 13 bases between. CDR1 and CDR2 from the germline V gene are SGHNT and YYREEE (reference sequence). The CDR3 length is 15 residues. CDR3 region: CASSLAGLSSYGYTF. The CDR3 nucleotides are TGTGCCAGCAGCTTGGCGGGACTCAGTAGCTATGGCTACACCTTC.

This chain uses TRBV28 with TRBJ1-2; 7 nucleotides match TRBD1. The V segment lost 10 bases and the J segment 8 bases; nucleotides outside the gene matches: 13. Looked up from germline, CDR1 is MDHEN and CDR2 is SYDVKM. The CDR3 length is 13 residues. CDR3 in DNA: TGTGCCACCCAACCACTAGACAGGGACGGCTACACCTTC. Residues: CATQPLDRDGYTF.

This chain connects TRBV18 to TRBJ2-3, with 11 bases aligning to TRBD2. Germline trimming cut 5 bases from V and 4 bases from J; bases unmatched to any gene: 5. The CDR3 extends over 15 amino acids. CDR1 KGHSH and CDR2 LQKENI come from the germline V gene. This chain's CDR3 is CASSILAGEADTQYF. The CDR3, as DNA: TGTGCCAGCTCAATACTAGCGGGAGAAGCAGATACGCAGTATTTT.

This rearrangement joins TRBV28 to TRBJ1-2; 7 bases fit TRBD1. The length of the CDR3 is 14 residues. Germline V gene lookup returns CDR1 MDHEN and CDR2 SYDVKM. Trimming cost V 8 bases and J 7 bases; bases outside gene matches: 13. The CDR3 loop is CASLNRDSLIGYTF. DNA of the CDR3: TGTGCCAGCCTCAACCGGGACAGCCTAATTGGCTACACCTTC.

This clone showed up many times. This chain links TRBV6-5 with TRBJ2-7, with D possibly being TRBD1 (5 bases). The CDR3 contains 14 residues. CDR1 and CDR2 (germline): MNHEY, SVGAGI. V was pared by 5 bases and J by 3 bases, with 14 bases between. Written as DNA, the CDR3 is TGTGCCAGCAGTAGGGGTATTCCCCTCTACGAGCAGTACTTC. The encoded protein is CASSRGIPLYEQYF.

This clone turned up a few times. The chain is built from TRBV10-3 and TRBJ1-5; 10 positions match TRBD1. V shed 4 bases, J shed 2 bases, and the junction held 5 bases outside the gene matches. There are 16 residues in the CDR3. Germline CDR1 and CDR2: ENHRY and SYGVKD. The CDR3 loop reads CAISGGTGAGNQPQHF. Written as DNA, the CDR3 is TGTGCCATCAGTGGGGGGACAGGGGCCGGCAATCAGCCCCAGCATTTT.

V and J are TRBV7-8 and TRBJ2-1; 13 bases are a match to TRBD2. The CDR3 length is 17 residues. Germline lookup yields CDR1 SGHVS and CDR2 FQNEAQ. The V and J ends lost 5 bases and 7 bases, in that order; junction bases with no gene match: 11. CDR3 in amino acids: CASSRVAGTSGKNEQFF. DNA for the CDR3: TGTGCCAGCAGCCGAGTGGCTGGGACTAGCGGGAAAAATGAGCAGTTCTTC.

The chain employs TRBV28 and TRBJ1-5, with TRBD1 matching over 8 bases. Germline lookup yields CDR1 MDHEN and CDR2 SYDVKM. This CDR3 region has 15 residues. The V gene end was trimmed by 1 base and the J gene end by 4 bases; junction bases not matched to a gene: 3. CDR3 DNA sequence: TGTGCCAGCAGTTTATCAGGGGGCGTTAATCAGCCCCAGCATTTT. Its protein is CASSLSGGVNQPQHF.

The chain couples TRBV27 to TRBJ2-7; 8 nucleotides line up with TRBD1. CDR1 MNHEY and CDR2 SMNVEV come from the germline V gene (reference sequence). V gave up 8 bases and J gave up 3 bases; unmatched junction bases: 3. The CDR3 spans 12 residues. CDR3 sequence (DNA): TGTGCCAGCCGGGACAGGATCTACGAGCAGTACTTC. Residues: CASRDRIYEQYF.

The chain is built from TRBV11-2 and TRBJ2-7; TRBD1 might be the D (6 bases). Germline values: CDR1 SGHAT, CDR2 FQNNGV. The CDR3 covers 18 residues. The V end lost 0 bases, the J end lost 0 bases, and 18 bases lay between the germline ends. CDR3 in amino acids: CASSLDPPRARGSYEQYF. The DNA for the CDR3 is TGTGCCAGCAGCTTAGATCCTCCCAGGGCCAGGGGCTCCTACGAGCAGTACTTC.

V is TRBV6-5 and J is TRBJ2-7; TRBD2 agrees at 9 bases. V lost 3 bases, J lost 4 bases, and 7 bases stayed unmatched. Germline CDR1 MNHEY, CDR2 SVGAGI. The CDR3 spans 15 residues. The CDR3 coding sequence is TGTGCCAGCAGTTATAAGAGGACTAGCGAGTACGAGCAGTACTTC. Protein: CASSYKRTSEYEQYF.

This chain joins TRBV7-2 and TRBJ2-4; 8 bases are a match to TRBD2. Germline V gives CDR1 SGHTA, CDR2 FQGNSA. V dropped 1 base and J dropped 1; count of bases not matched to a gene: 3. The CDR3 has 16 amino acids. This chain's CDR3 is CASSLVAGGAKNIQYF. CDR3 nucleotide sequence: TGTGCCAGCAGCTTAGTTGCGGGAGGTGCCAAAAACATTCAGTACTTC.

J is TRBJ1-6 and V is TRBV28, with D hard to call. CDR3 length: 13 residues. The ends were cut back, 7 bases at V and 8 bases at J, with 12 bases in the middle. Germline V gives CDR1 MDHEN, CDR2 SYDVKM. The DNA of the CDR3 is TGTGCCAGCACCCCGTTTGGGCATTCACCCCTCCACTTT. Its translation: CASTPFGHSPLHF.

The chain employs TRBV28 and TRBJ2-1; TRBD2 matches at 8 bases. CDR1 is MDHEN and CDR2 is SYDVKM in the germline V gene. The CDR3 sequence is 15 residues long. V lost 8 bases and J lost 3; bases outside the gene matches: 9. The CDR3 is CASGGAGGFYNEQFF. In DNA form, the CDR3 reads TGTGCCAGCGGGGGGGCGGGAGGATTCTACAATGAGCAGTTCTTC.

This clone has just a few counts. V gene TRBV19 combines with J gene TRBJ1-5; 7 bases fit TRBD1. Germline V gives CDR1 LNHDA, CDR2 SQIVND (reference sequence). This CDR3 spans 13 amino acids. Unmatched junction bases numbered 5, after V lost 8 bases and J lost 4 bases. The CDR3 sequence is CASAQGVNQPQHF. The CDR3 nucleotides read TGTGCCAGTGCCCAGGGGGTTAATCAGCCCCAGCATTTT.

The chain has TRBV13 and TRBJ1-2; 10 bases line up with TRBD1. This CDR3 has 13 amino acids. Trimming took 7 bases from V and 7 from J; bases not matched to a gene: 6. Looked up from germline, CDR1 is PRHDT and CDR2 is FYEKMQ (reference sequence). CDR3 nucleotide sequence: TGTGCCAGCACCCAGACAGGGGGCCTTGGCTACACCTTC. Its translation is CASTQTGGLGYTF.

The table lists this clone with a few counts. The J gene is TRBJ2-1, the V gene TRBV15, with TRBD2 identical over 13 bases. The CDR3 consists of 17 residues. The V gene end was trimmed by 1 base and the J gene end by 9 bases; junction bases not matched to a gene: 9. The V gene's germline CDR1 is LNHNV and CDR2 YYDKDF (reference sequence). The CDR3 reads CATSRVITSGRVGEQFF. The CDR3 DNA follows: TGTGCCACCAGCAGAGTCATAACTAGCGGGAGGGTGGGTGAGCAGTTCTTC.

This clone was counted a few times. This chain connects TRBV27 to TRBJ2-2; the D gene is possibly TRBD1 (5 bases). Trimming shortened V by 5 bases and J by 5 bases, and 12 bases separated the two germline ends. Germline V gene data show CDR1 as MNHEY and CDR2 as SMNVEV (reference sequence). The CDR3 totals 14 residues. This CDR3 is CASSVTQGTGELFF. The CDR3 DNA reads as TGTGCCAGCAGTGTGACGCAGGGAACCGGGGAGCTGTTTTTT.

This clone was detected once. The chain links TRBV11-2 to TRBJ1-4; 8 bases map to TRBD1. Germline loops: CDR1 SGHAT, CDR2 FQNNGV. The V and J ends lost 3 bases and 5 bases, in that order; junction bases with no gene match: 5. This CDR3 has 15 amino acids. Here the CDR3 DNA reads TGTGCCAGCAGCTTCGGGACAGGAAAAAATGAAAAACTGTTTTTT. Its protein is CASSFGTGKNEKLFF.

The CDR3 region has the DNA TGTGCCAGCGGGCAGGCCTTACGGGGTTCACCCCTCCACTTT. Translated, it gives CASGQALRGSPLHF. This chain joins TRBV2 and TRBJ1-6; D remains ambiguous. Germline values: CDR1 SNHLY, CDR2 FYNNEI. V lost 8 bases and J lost 9, with 17 bases in between. This CDR3 region has 14 residues.

This clone was recorded many times. This rearrangement joins TRBV15 to TRBJ1-1; a weak D match, TRBD1 (6 bases). The ends were cut back, 0 bases at V and 5 bases at J, with 19 bases in the middle. The CDR3 has 17 amino acids. In germline, CDR1 is LNHNV, CDR2 YYDKDF (reference sequence). CDR3 nucleotides: TGTGCCACCAGCAGAGATAGGGGTACAGGGACGGGGACTGAAGCTTTCTTT. Translating gives CATSRDRGTGTGTEAFF.

The chain links TRBV7-2 to TRBJ2-5; no clear D. The germline gives CDR1 SGHTA, CDR2 FQGNSA. The CDR3 extends over 15 amino acids. V dropped 5 bases and J dropped 2 bases, with 15 bases sitting between them. CDR3 nucleotide sequence: TGTGCCAGCAGCCCCCACAGTTCCCGACAAGAGACCCAGTACTTC. Protein sequence: CASSPHSSRQETQYF. Together with reference TRBV7-2 and TRBJ2-5, the CDR3 gives the full variable domain: GAGVSQSPSNKVTEKGKDVELRCDPISGHTALYWYRQSLGQGLEFLIYFQGNSAPDKSGLPSDRFSAERTGGSVSTLTIQRTQQEDSAVYLCASSPHSSRQETQYFGPGTRLLVL.

This chain links TRBV9 with TRBJ2-2; the D gene is possibly TRBD1 (5 bases). CDR1 SGDLS and CDR2 YYNGEE come from the germline V gene. V gave up 4 bases and J gave up 4 bases, with 14 bases separating them. The CDR3 spans 15 residues. CDR3 region: CASSRLTQGTGELFF. Here the CDR3 DNA reads TGTGCCAGCAGCCGTCTAACTCAGGGCACCGGGGAGCTGTTTTTT.

V usage is TRBV9 and J usage is TRBJ2-3; the match to TRBD2 covers 10 bases. This CDR3 spans 15 amino acids. The junction had 7 bases not matched to a gene; V was cut back by 4 bases and J by 5 bases. Germline assignment: CDR1 SGDLS and CDR2 YYNGEE. CDR3 in amino acids: CASSPSGGALDTQYF. CDR3 nucleotides: TGTGCCAGCAGCCCAAGCGGGGGGGCCCTAGATACGCAGTATTTT.

This clone showed up just a few times. CDR3 bases: TGTGCCAGCAGCGTAGGACTAGCGGTCTACAATGAGCAGTTCTTC. Its protein product is CASSVGLAVYNEQFF. The rearrangement links TRBV9 to TRBJ2-1, with 9 nucleotides matching TRBD2. CDR3 length equals 15 residues. Germline CDR1 reads SGDLS; CDR2 reads YYNGEE. Unmatched junction bases numbered 1, after V lost 0 bases and J lost 3 bases.